This TCR beta chain stems from a study of cytomegalovirus exposure and HLA in healthy donors. Primers included in the PCR were 60 Vbeta and 13 Jbeta primers. The assay was immunoSEQ multiplex PCR, and TCRdb's table has in-frame clones only and misses some. The sample consists of around 110,000 clones, about 61% of them appearing once. General study findings and limits: Follow-up analysis later connected one missense variant in DCLRE1C with trimming of TCR beta V- and J-genes.

Everyone who donated was a healthy bone marrow donor. Though nominally healthy at sampling, donors likely had unrecorded immune exposures. The CDR3 loop spans 14 amino acids. Germline loops: CDR1 SEHNR, CDR2 FQNEAQ (reference sequence). V lost 5 bases and J 2 bases, leaving 12 bases between the germline ends. Regarding this clone: What it recognizes is unknown.

Sequenced material: PBMCs. The chain joins TRBV7-9 to TRBJ2-5; TRBD1 might be the D (5 bases). This TCR derives from a woman aged 30 to 39 in good health and CMV-seronegative. The CDR3 DNA reads TGTGCCAGCAGCCAAATGACAGCACAAGAGACCCAGTACTTC. This encodes CASSQMTAQETQYF.